This TCR beta chain was recovered during a study of circulating and synovial CD4+ cells in juvenile arthritis. Whole-study findings and limits: Circulating pathogenic-like lymphocytes shared a substantially higher fraction of CDR3 sequences with synovium than bulk blood. Bulk blood CD4 samples held at least an order of magnitude more or fewer genomes than CPL.

Profiling relied on immunoSEQ multiplex PCR, and the TCRdb table lists in-frame clones only, not all of them. Counted here are approximately 3,500 clones, 80% to 90% occurring once; the ten biggest clones make up under 4%. As for this clone: Antigen unknown.

Germline values: CDR1 SGHAT, CDR2 FQDESV (reference sequence). V was shortened by 1 base and J by 3 bases, with 13 bases between the two germline ends. The CDR3 has 15 residues. The genes are TRBV11-1 and TRBJ2-7; perhaps TRBD1 as D (6 bases). This TCR derives from a human donor with juvenile idiopathic arthritis. The sequenced sample was CD4+ T cells from synovial fluid. The CDR3 DNA reads TGTGCCAGCAGCTTAGTAGGAGCAGGGGTCTACGAGCAGTACTTC. It translates to CASSLVGAGVYEQYF.